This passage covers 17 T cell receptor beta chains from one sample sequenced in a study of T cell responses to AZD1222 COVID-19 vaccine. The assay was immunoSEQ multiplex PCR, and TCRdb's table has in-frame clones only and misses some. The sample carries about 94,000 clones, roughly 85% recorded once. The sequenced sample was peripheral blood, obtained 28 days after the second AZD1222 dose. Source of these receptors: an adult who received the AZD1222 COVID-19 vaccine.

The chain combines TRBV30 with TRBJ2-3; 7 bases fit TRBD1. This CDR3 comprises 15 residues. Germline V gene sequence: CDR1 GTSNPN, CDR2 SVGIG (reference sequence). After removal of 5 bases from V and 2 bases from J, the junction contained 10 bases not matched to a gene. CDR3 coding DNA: TGTGCCTGGGGACAGGCCATGAGGATCACAGATACGCAGTATTTT. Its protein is CAWGQAMRITDTQYF.

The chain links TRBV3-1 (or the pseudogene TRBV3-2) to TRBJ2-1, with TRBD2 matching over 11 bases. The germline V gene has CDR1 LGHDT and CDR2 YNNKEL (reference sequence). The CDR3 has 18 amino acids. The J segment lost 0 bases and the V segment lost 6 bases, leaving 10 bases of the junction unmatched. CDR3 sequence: CASSPNLAGGSSYNEQFF. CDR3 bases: TGTGCCAGCAGTCCTAATCTAGCGGGGGGATCCTCCTACAATGAGCAGTTCTTC.

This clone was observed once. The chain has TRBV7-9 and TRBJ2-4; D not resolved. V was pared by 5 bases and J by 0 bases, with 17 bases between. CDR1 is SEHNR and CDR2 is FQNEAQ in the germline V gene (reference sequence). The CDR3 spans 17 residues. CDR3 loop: CASSAVPAAVAKNIQYF. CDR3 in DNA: TGTGCCAGCAGCGCAGTGCCGGCAGCTGTAGCCAAAAACATTCAGTACTTC. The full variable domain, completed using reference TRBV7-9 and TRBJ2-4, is DTGVSQNPRHKITKRGQNVTFRCDPISEHNRLYWYRQTLGQGPEFLTYFQNEAQLEKSRLLSDRFSAERPKGSFSTLEIQRTEQGDSAMYLCASSAVPAAVAKNIQYFGAGTRLSVL.

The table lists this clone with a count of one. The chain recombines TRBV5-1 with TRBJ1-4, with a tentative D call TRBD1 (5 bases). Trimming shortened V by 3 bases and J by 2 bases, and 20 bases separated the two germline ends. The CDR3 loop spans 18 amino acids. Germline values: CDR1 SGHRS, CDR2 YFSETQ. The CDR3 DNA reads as TGCGCCAGCAGCTCGAAACCCAGTCAGGGTCCCACTAATGAAAAACTGTTTTTT. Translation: CASSSKPSQGPTNEKLFF.

CDR3 DNA sequence: TGTGCCAGCAGTGAACAGGCGGGAGAGACCCAGTACTTC. It translates to CASSEQAGETQYF. The chain has TRBV6-1 and TRBJ2-5; the D gene is possibly TRBD2 (5 bases). This CDR3 spans 13 amino acids. V was pared by 2 bases and J by 4 bases, with 8 bases between. Germline CDR1 reads MNHNS; CDR2 reads SASEGT.

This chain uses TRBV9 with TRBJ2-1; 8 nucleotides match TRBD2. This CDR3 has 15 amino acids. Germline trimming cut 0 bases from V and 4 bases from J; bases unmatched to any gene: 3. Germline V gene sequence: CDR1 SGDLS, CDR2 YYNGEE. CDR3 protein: CASSVAGGLYNEQFF. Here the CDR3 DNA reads TGTGCCAGCAGCGTAGCGGGGGGGCTGTACAATGAGCAGTTCTTC.

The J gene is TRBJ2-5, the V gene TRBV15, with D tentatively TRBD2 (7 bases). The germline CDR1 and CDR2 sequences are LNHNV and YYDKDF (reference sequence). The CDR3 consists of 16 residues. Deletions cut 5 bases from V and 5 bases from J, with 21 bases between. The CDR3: CATSGEGVGSRETQYF. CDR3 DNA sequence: TGTGCCACCAGCGGGGAGGGGGTCGGGAGTCGGGAGACCCAGTACTTC.

The DNA of the CDR3 is TGTGCCAGCAGCTCCCCCAGGGCTCAAGGAAACACCATATATTTT. It is translated as CASSSPRAQGNTIYF. This sequence joins TRBV7-2 and TRBJ1-3, with D perhaps TRBD1 (5 bases). The V end lost 4 bases, the J end lost 4 bases, and 14 bases lay between the germline ends. Germline V gives CDR1 SGHTA, CDR2 FQGNSA. The CDR3 has 15 residues.

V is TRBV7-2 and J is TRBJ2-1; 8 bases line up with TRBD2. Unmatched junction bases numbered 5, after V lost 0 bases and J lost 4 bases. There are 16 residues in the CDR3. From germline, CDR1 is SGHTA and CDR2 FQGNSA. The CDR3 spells CASSLAFSGTYNEQFF. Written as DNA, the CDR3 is TGTGCCAGCAGCTTAGCTTTTAGCGGGACTTACAATGAGCAGTTCTTC. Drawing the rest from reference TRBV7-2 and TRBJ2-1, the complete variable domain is GAGVSQSPSNKVTEKGKDVELRCDPISGHTALYWYRQSLGQGLEFLIYFQGNSAPDKSGLPSDRFSAERTGGSVSTLTIQRTQQEDSAVYLCASSLAFSGTYNEQFFGPGTRLTVL.

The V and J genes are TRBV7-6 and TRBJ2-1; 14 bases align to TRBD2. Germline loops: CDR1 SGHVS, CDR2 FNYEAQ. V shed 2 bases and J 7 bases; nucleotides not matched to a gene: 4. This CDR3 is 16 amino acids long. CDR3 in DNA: TGTGCCAGCAGCTTAAGACTAGCGGGAGGGCCTAATGAGCAGTTCTTC. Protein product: CASSLRLAGGPNEQFF.

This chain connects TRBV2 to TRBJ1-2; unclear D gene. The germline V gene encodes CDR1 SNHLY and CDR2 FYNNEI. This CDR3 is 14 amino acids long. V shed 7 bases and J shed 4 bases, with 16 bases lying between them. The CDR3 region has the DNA TGTGCCAGCATTAGTCCTCTGCGGGGCTATGGCTACACCTTC. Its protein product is CASISPLRGYGYTF.

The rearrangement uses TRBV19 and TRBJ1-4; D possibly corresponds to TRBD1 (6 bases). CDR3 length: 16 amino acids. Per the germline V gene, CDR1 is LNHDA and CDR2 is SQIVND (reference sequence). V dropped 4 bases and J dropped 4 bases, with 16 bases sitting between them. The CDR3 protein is CASSKDRPGINEKLFF. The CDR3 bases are TGTGCCAGTAGTAAAGACAGGCCAGGAATTAATGAAAAACTGTTTTTT.

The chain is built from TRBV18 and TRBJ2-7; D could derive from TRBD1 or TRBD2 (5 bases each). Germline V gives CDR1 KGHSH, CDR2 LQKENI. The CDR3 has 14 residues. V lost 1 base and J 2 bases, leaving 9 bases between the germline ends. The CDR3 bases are TGTGCCAGCTCACCACGGCAGGGAGCCTACGAGCAGTACTTC. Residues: CASSPRQGAYEQYF.

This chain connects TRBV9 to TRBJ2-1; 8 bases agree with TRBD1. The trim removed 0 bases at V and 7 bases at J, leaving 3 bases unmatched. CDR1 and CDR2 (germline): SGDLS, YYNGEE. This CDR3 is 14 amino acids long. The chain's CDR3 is CASSVGQGANEQFF. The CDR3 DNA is TGTGCCAGCAGCGTAGGGCAGGGGGCGAATGAGCAGTTCTTC.

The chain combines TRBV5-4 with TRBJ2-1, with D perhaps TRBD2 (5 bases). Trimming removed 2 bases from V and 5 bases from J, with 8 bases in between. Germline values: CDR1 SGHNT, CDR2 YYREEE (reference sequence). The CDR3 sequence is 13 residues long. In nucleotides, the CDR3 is TGTGCCAGCAGCTTCGGACTTCACAATGAGCAGTTCTTC. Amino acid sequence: CASSFGLHNEQFF.

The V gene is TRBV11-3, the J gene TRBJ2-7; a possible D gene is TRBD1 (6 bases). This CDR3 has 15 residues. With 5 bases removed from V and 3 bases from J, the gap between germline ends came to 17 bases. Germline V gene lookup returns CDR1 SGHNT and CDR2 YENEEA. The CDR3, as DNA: TGTGCCAGCAGCCCCGGGACACCCAAAGACTACGAGCAGTACTTC. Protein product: CASSPGTPKDYEQYF.

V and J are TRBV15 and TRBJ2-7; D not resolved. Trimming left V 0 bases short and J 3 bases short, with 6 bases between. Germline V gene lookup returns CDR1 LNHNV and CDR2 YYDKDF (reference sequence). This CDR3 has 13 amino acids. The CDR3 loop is CATSRDFNYEQYF. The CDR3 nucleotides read TGTGCCACCAGCAGAGACTTCAACTACGAGCAGTACTTC.